The 26 T cell receptor beta chains listed next were all sequenced from one sample in a study of glioma-infiltrating T cells after dendritic cell vaccination. Sequenced by immunoSEQ multiplex PCR; TCRdb stores in-frame clones only, minus some. The sample has tens of thousands of clones; roughly 83% are singletons. This sample's time point: after dendritic cell vaccination, including at tumor progression/relapse. Sequencing was performed on blood, taken after dendritic cell vaccination. These receptors were collected from a human donor with glioblastoma.

The chain couples TRBV4-1 to TRBJ2-7; TRBD1 might be the D (5 bases). Per germline, CDR1 MGHRA and CDR2 YSYEKL. Trimming left V 4 bases short and J 2 bases short, with 12 bases between. This CDR3 has 14 residues. CDR3 region: CASSPEDKAYEQYF. DNA of the CDR3: TGCGCCAGCAGCCCTGAGGACAAGGCCTACGAGCAGTACTTC.

The V call is TRBV7-9, the J call TRBJ2-7, with 9 positions matching TRBD2. This CDR3 region has 17 residues. J gave up 2 bases and V 5 bases, and 13 bases lay outside the gene matches. Germline V CDR1 and CDR2: SEHNR, FQNEAQ (reference sequence). The CDR3 sequence is CASSPPRGGAGTYEQYF. DNA of the CDR3: TGTGCCAGCAGCCCCCCCCGCGGGGGGGCAGGGACCTACGAGCAGTACTTC. Combining the CDR3 with reference TRBV7-9 and TRBJ2-7 gives the whole variable domain DTGVSQNPRHKITKRGQNVTFRCDPISEHNRLYWYRQTLGQGPEFLTYFQNEAQLEKSRLLSDRFSAERPKGSFSTLEIQRTEQGDSAMYLCASSPPRGGAGTYEQYFGPGTRLTVT.

In DNA form, the CDR3 reads TGTGCCAGCAGCTTTCGGAGCGGGGGCCTCAATGAGCAGTTCTTC. Translation: CASSFRSGGLNEQFF. The genes are TRBV7-2 and TRBJ2-1, with 8 bases matching TRBD2. Germline V gives CDR1 SGHTA, CDR2 FQGNSA. The CDR3 extends over 15 amino acids. The V and J ends lost 3 bases and 6 bases, in that order; junction bases with no gene match: 7.

This clone was observed a few times. The chain is built from TRBV6-1 and TRBJ2-2, with 8 bases fitting TRBD1. Germline V gene sequence: CDR1 MNHNS, CDR2 SASEGT. V was pared by 4 bases and J by 7 bases, with 11 bases of the junction left unmatched. The CDR3 spans 16 residues. CDR3 residues: CASSALSGGFGGELFF. CDR3 nucleotides: TGTGCCAGCAGTGCCCTTTCAGGGGGCTTTGGCGGGGAGCTGTTTTTT.

The V gene is TRBV19, the J gene TRBJ2-7; 9 nucleotides agree with TRBD1. Trimming took 5 bases from V and 1 from J; bases not matched to a gene: 6. Germline loops: CDR1 LNHDA, CDR2 SQIVND (reference sequence). CDR3 length equals 15 residues. The CDR3 protein is CASSSTGQGSYEQYF. In DNA form, the CDR3 reads TGTGCCAGTAGTTCAACAGGACAGGGGTCCTACGAGCAGTACTTC.

The chain combines TRBV4-2 with TRBJ1-4, with D possibly TRBD1 on 6 matching bases. CDR1 LGHNA and CDR2 YNFKEQ come from the germline V gene. The CDR3 has 15 amino acids. Trimming took off 0 bases at V and 7 bases at J, with 12 bases between the two ends. The CDR3 DNA reads TGTGCCAGCAGCCAAGAGATGGGGGCGTTTGAAAAACTGTTTTTT. It specifies CASSQEMGAFEKLFF.

The chain uses TRBV7-9 and TRBJ2-3; 7 bases are shared with TRBD1. This CDR3 contains 15 residues. J gave up 2 bases and V 7 bases, and 9 bases lay outside the gene matches. Germline CDR1 SEHNR, CDR2 FQNEAQ (reference sequence). The CDR3 region is CASTIDRDDTDTQYF. DNA of the CDR3: TGTGCCAGCACCATAGACAGGGACGACACAGATACGCAGTATTTT.

This chain uses TRBV5-4 with TRBJ1-1; 7 bases fit TRBD1. The V segment lost 4 bases and the J segment 3 bases; nucleotides outside the gene matches: 6. The CDR3 is made up of 14 amino acids. Germline lookup yields CDR1 SGHNT and CDR2 YYREEE (reference sequence). Here the CDR3 reads CASSPSDRDTEAFF. CDR3 DNA sequence: TGTGCCAGCAGCCCCTCTGACAGGGACACTGAAGCTTTCTTT.

The chain employs TRBV18 and TRBJ2-1; 8 nucleotides agree with TRBD2. Germline loops: CDR1 KGHSH, CDR2 LQKENI. The CDR3 runs to 12 residues. After removal of 11 bases from V and 2 bases from J, the junction contained 2 bases not matched to a gene. CDR3 sequence (DNA): TGTGCCGCGGGACTAGCCTACAATGAGCAGTTCTTC. It is translated as CAAGLAYNEQFF.

The rearrangement joins TRBV6-6 to TRBJ2-1; weak D call: TRBD2 (6 bases). The CDR3 covers 16 residues. V lost 0 bases and J lost 5, with 14 bases in between. CDR1 is MNHNY and CDR2 is SVGAGI in the germline V gene (reference sequence). CDR3 DNA: TGTGCCAGCAGTTACTCCAAGCGGGCCCGCAACAATGAGCAGTTCTTC. Translated, it gives CASSYSKRARNNEQFF.

A single count supports this clone. The chain joins TRBV6-1 to TRBJ1-5, with 8 positions matching TRBD1. This CDR3 is built from 15 residues. The J segment lost 9 bases and the V segment lost 7 bases, leaving 14 bases of the junction unmatched. The germline V gene has CDR1 MNHNS and CDR2 SASEGT. CDR3 bases: TGTGCCAGCACCGATTATCGGACAGGGCTCGGGCCCCAGCATTTT. Its protein product is CASTDYRTGLGPQHF.

This clone was recorded once. V gene TRBV6-1 combines with J gene TRBJ2-7; 9 nucleotides align to TRBD2. Trimming took 6 bases from V and 3 from J; bases not matched to a gene: 3. The CDR3 loop spans 13 amino acids. From germline, CDR1 is MNHNS and CDR2 SASEGT. CDR3 sequence: CASRTSGYYEQYF. Here the CDR3 DNA reads TGTGCCAGCAGGACTAGCGGATACTACGAGCAGTACTTC.

The chain joins TRBV19 to TRBJ2-1, with D perhaps matching TRBD2 (5 bases). Per the germline V gene, CDR1 is LNHDA and CDR2 is SQIVND (reference sequence). The CDR3 length is 12 residues. V lost 8 bases to trimming and J lost 0 bases, with 5 bases between them. CDR3 protein: CASGSSYNEQFF. CDR3 DNA: TGTGCCAGTGGGAGCTCCTACAATGAGCAGTTCTTC.

The rearrangement joins TRBV5-1 to TRBJ2-2; D unclear. Trimming stripped 4 bases from V and 8 bases from J, with 6 bases between. The germline V gene has CDR1 SGHRS and CDR2 YFSETQ. The CDR3 sequence is 11 residues long. The CDR3 is CASSIQGELFF. Here the CDR3 DNA reads TGCGCCAGCAGCATACAGGGGGAGCTGTTTTTT.

The chain joins TRBV19 to TRBJ1-6, with unresolved D. With 3 bases removed from V and 7 bases from J, the gap between germline ends came to 10 bases. Germline-derived CDR1 and CDR2 are LNHDA and SQIVND (reference sequence). The CDR3 runs 14 residues. CDR3 coding DNA: TGTGCCAGTAGTATGCGAGGAGGGAATTCACCCCTCCACTTT. It specifies CASSMRGGNSPLHF.

The DNA of the CDR3 is TGTGCCAGCAGTGCCGACAGGGTTGGATCGCAGGGCTACACCTTC. Its translation: CASSADRVGSQGYTF. V is TRBV27 and J is TRBJ1-2; TRBD1 matches at 7 bases. Germline V CDR1 and CDR2: MNHEY, SMNVEV (reference sequence). The J segment lost 8 bases and the V segment lost 5 bases, leaving 14 bases of the junction unmatched. The CDR3 has 15 residues.

This clone was recorded only once. This sequence joins TRBV9 and TRBJ2-3; a possible D gene is TRBD2 (5 bases). This CDR3 contains 15 residues. The germline V gene has CDR1 SGDLS and CDR2 YYNGEE. V was clipped by 0 bases and J by 1 base, with 9 bases between them. CDR3 sequence (DNA): TGTGCCAGCAGCGTAGGCGGGTTCGGCACAGATACGCAGTATTTT. It translates to CASSVGGFGTDTQYF. The variable domain in full, with the rest retrieved from reference TRBV9 and TRBJ2-3, is DSGVTQTPKHLITATGQRVTLRCSPRSGDLSVYWYQQSLDQGLQFLIQYYNGEERAKGNILERFSAQQFPDLHSELNLSSLELGDSALYFCASSVGGFGTDTQYFGPGTRLTVL.

This clone was recorded once. The chain carries TRBV9 and TRBJ2-3; 11 bases are a match to TRBD2. Germline V CDR1 and CDR2: SGDLS, YYNGEE. V trimming: 4 bases; J trimming: 1 base; junction bases outside the gene matches: 5. The CDR3 is 16 amino acids. CDR3 coding DNA: TGTGCCAGCAGCTCCAAACTAGCGGGGGGCACAGATACGCAGTATTTT. Protein product: CASSSKLAGGTDTQYF.

This clone was counted only a few times. This chain joins TRBV7-2 and TRBJ2-7, with 11 bases aligning to TRBD1. Germline CDR1 reads SGHTA; CDR2 reads FQGNSA. V was pared by 0 bases and J by 7 bases, with 5 bases of the junction left unmatched. The CDR3 contains 15 residues. The CDR3 here is CASSLAGQGAGEQYF. CDR3 DNA sequence: TGTGCCAGCAGCTTAGCCGGACAGGGGGCGGGGGAGCAGTACTTC.

The CDR3 loop reads CASSYARESGNTIYF. CDR3 nucleotides: TGTGCCAGCAGTTACGCCAGGGAATCGGGAAACACCATATATTTT. The chain combines TRBV6-5 with TRBJ1-3; D possibly corresponds to TRBD1 (5 bases). V was cut by 2 bases and J by 4 bases, with 12 bases left in between. Germline V CDR1 and CDR2: MNHEY, SVGAGI. The CDR3 totals 15 residues.

This clone was counted once. The rearrangement uses TRBV5-1 and TRBJ2-7; D unclear. The CDR3 is 14 residues long. Germline values: CDR1 SGHRS, CDR2 YFSETQ. The V end lost 1 base, the J end lost 2 bases, and 10 bases lay between the germline ends. The chain's CDR3 is CASSLYVTTYEQYF. The CDR3 region has the DNA TGCGCCAGCAGCTTGTATGTAACTACCTACGAGCAGTACTTC.

The rearrangement uses TRBV7-6 and TRBJ2-7; TRBD2 aligns across 10 bases. Germline V CDR1 and CDR2: SGHVS, FNYEAQ. The junction had 3 bases not matched to a gene; V was cut back by 2 bases and J by 5 bases. The CDR3 has 14 amino acids. CDR3 in amino acids: CASSLNGLADEQYF. The CDR3 DNA is TGTGCCAGCAGCTTAAACGGACTAGCGGACGAGCAGTACTTC.

The gene calls are TRBV29-1 and TRBJ1-3; no definite D call. Trimming took 0 bases from V and 6 from J, leaving 12 bases between them. There are 14 residues in the CDR3. Germline V gene sequence: CDR1 SQVTM, CDR2 ANQGSEA. Here the CDR3 DNA reads TGCAGCGTTGAAGATCAGTCTCTGCCAAACACCATATATTTT. It is translated as CSVEDQSLPNTIYF.

V usage is TRBV5-1 and J usage is TRBJ2-3, with D possibly TRBD1 on 6 matching bases. V lost 2 bases to trimming and J lost 6 bases, with 13 bases between them. Per the germline V gene, CDR1 is SGHRS and CDR2 is YFSETQ. The CDR3 runs 14 residues. The CDR3 nucleotides are TGCGCCAGCAGCTTTGCTACAGGGACGGATACGCAGTATTTT. It translates to CASSFATGTDTQYF.

The gene calls are TRBV6-5 and TRBJ2-3, with 10 bases that match TRBD2. Germline V lookup: CDR1 MNHEY, CDR2 SVGAGI. The V gene end was trimmed by 10 bases and the J gene end by 6 bases; junction bases not matched to a gene: 10. The length of the CDR3 is 14 residues. CDR3 protein: CATAPVTSGDTQYF. The CDR3 DNA is TGTGCCACCGCTCCCGTGACTAGCGGGGATACGCAGTATTTT.

The rearrangement links TRBV7-9 to TRBJ1-2; D unclear. The CDR3 runs 16 residues. The germline V gene has CDR1 SEHNR and CDR2 FQNEAQ (reference sequence). Trimming pared 0 bases from V and 0 bases from J, leaving 11 bases between. As DNA, the CDR3 is TGTGCCAGCAGCTTAGCCCCCATCGGGGCTAACTATGGCTACACCTTC. It codes for CASSLAPIGANYGYTF.